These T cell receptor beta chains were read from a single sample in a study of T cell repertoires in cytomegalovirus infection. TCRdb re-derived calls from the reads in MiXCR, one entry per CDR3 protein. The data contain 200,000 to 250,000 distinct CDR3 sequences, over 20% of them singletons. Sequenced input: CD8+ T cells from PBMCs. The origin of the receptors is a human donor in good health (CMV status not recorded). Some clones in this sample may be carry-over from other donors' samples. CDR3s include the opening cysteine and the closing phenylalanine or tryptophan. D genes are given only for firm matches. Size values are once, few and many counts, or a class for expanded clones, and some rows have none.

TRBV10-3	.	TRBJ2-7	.	CAMGDSSSYEQYF	TGTGCCATGGGGGACTCAAGCTCCTACGAGCAGTACTTC
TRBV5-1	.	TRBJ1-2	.	CASSLGDYYGYTF	TGCGCCAGCAGCTTGGGGGACTACTATGGCTACACCTTC
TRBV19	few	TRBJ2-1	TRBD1	CASSITGDYNEQFF	TGTGCCAGTAGTATTACAGGGGATTACAATGAGCAGTTCTTC
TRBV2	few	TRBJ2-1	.	CASSEAAGWNEQFF	TGTGCCAGCAGTGAAGCGGCAGGGTGGAATGAGCAGTTCTTC
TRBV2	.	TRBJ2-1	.	CASSDPGRAKNVQFF	TGTGCCAGCAGTGATCCGGGACGAGCAAAGAATGTGCAGTTCTTC
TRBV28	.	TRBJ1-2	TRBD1	CASSRTGTGGNYGYTF	TGTGCCAGCAGTAGAACCGGGACAGGGGGGAACTATGGCTACACCTTC
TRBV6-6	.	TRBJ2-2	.	CASSYWAGELFF	TGTGCCAGCAGTTATTGGGCCGGGGAGCTGTTTTTT
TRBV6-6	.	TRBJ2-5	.	CASGGTAETQYF	TGTGCCAGTGGGGGGACGGCCGAGACCCAGTACTTC
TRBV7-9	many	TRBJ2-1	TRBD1	CASSLARGQGYNEQFF	TGTGCCAGCAGCTTAGCGAGGGGACAGGGATACAATGAGCAGTTCTTC
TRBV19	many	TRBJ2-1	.	CASSHEGGPENEQFF	TGTGCCAGTAGTCACGAGGGGGGGCCTGAGAATGAGCAGTTCTTC
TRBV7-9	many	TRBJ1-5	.	CASSKTDLNQPQHF	TGTGCCAGCAGCAAGACAGATCTCAATCAGCCCCAGCATTTT
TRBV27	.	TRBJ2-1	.	CASSPRGAVNEQFF	TGTGCCAGCAGTCCCAGGGGAGCGGTGAATGAGCAGTTCTTC
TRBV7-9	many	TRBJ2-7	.	CASSPQNRYYEQYF	TGTGCCAGCAGCCCCCAGAACCGTTACTACGAGCAGTACTTC
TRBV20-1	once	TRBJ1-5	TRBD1	CSASTGEYSNQPQHF	TGCAGTGCCTCCACAGGGGAGTATAGCAATCAGCCCCAGCATTTT
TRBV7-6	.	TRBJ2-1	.	CASSPAGGHEQFF	TGTGCCAGCAGCCCCGCTGGAGGCCATGAGCAGTTCTTC
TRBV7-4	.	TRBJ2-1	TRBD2	CASSLVVAGDEQFF	TGTGCCAGCAGCTTAGTGGTAGCGGGGGATGAGCAGTTCTTC
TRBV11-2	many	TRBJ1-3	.	CASSLAWLSGNTIYF	TGTGCCAGCAGCTTAGCATGGTTATCTGGAAACACCATATATTTT
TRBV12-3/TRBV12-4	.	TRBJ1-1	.	CASSFPASTEAFF	TGTGCCAGCAGTTTCCCGGCAAGCACTGAAGCTTTCTTT
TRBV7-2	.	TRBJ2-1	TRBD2	CASSLPNGGIRDEQFF	TGTGCCAGCAGCTTACCTAACGGGGGGATACGGGATGAGCAGTTCTTC
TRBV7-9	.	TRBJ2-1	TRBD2	CASSPLASGAYNEQFF	TGTGCCAGCAGCCCCCTGGCTAGCGGGGCCTACAATGAGCAGTTCTTC
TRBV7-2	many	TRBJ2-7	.	CASSLVQTHYEQYF	TGTGCCAGCAGCTTAGTGCAAACCCACTACGAGCAGTACTTC
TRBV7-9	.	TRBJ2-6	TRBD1	CASSENRGNGANVLTF	TGTGCCAGCAGCGAAAACAGGGGGAATGGGGCCAACGTCCTGACTTTC
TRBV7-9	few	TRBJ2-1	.	CASSLTTGSYNEQFF	TGTGCCAGCAGCCTGACGACAGGCTCCTACAATGAGCAGTTCTTC
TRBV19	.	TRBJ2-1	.	CASSIYQQGDEQFF	TGTGCCAGTAGTATATACCAACAGGGTGATGAGCAGTTCTTC
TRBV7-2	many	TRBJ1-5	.	CASSLAIGIQPQHF	TGTGCCAGCAGCTTAGCGATAGGAATTCAGCCCCAGCATTTT
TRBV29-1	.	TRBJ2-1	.	CSVEKGRRGNEQFF	TGCAGCGTTGAAAAGGGACGGAGAGGGAATGAGCAGTTCTTC
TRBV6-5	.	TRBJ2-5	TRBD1	CASSYSTGVGETQYF	TGTGCCAGCAGTTACTCGACAGGGGTAGGAGAGACCCAGTACTTC
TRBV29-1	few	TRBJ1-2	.	CSVREAENYGYTF	TGCAGCGTTAGAGAAGCCGAAAACTATGGCTACACCTTC
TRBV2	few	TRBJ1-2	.	CASSSAGAAENYGYTF	TGTGCCAGCAGCTCCGCAGGGGCGGCCGAAAACTATGGCTACACCTTC
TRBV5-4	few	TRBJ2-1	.	CASSSTVSYNEQFF	TGTGCCAGCAGCTCGACAGTGAGCTACAATGAGCAGTTCTTC
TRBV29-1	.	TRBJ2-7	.	CSVVEQVRNEQYF	TGCAGCGTTGTGGAACAGGTCAGAAACGAGCAGTACTTC
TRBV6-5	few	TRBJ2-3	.	CATSEGSSTDTQYF	TGTGCCACCAGTGAAGGGTCTAGCACAGATACGCAGTATTTT
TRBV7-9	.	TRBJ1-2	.	CASSLVGHLGGYTF	TGTGCCAGCAGCTTAGTTGGACACCTGGGTGGCTACACCTTC
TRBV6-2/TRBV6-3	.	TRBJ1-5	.	CASSALPRGVDQPQHF	TGTGCCAGCAGTGCTCTCCCGCGAGGGGTCGATCAGCCCCAGCATTTT
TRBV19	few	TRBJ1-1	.	CASSMDNYAEAFF	TGTGCCAGTAGTATGGACAATTACGCTGAAGCTTTCTTT
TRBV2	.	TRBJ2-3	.	CASSDPGEQDTQYF	TGTGCCAGCAGTGATCCGGGGGAGCAGGATACGCAGTATTTT
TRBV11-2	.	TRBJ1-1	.	CASSLGGEGAEAFF	TGTGCCAGCAGCTTAGGAGGGGAGGGGGCTGAAGCTTTCTTT
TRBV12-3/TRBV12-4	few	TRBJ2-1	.	CASSSYYNEQFF	TGTGCCAGCAGTTCTTACTACAATGAGCAGTTCTTC
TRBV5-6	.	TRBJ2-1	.	CASEGISYNEQFF	TGTGCCAGCGAGGGGATCTCCTACAATGAGCAGTTCTTC
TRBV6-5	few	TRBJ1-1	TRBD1	CASSYSFRGMNTEAFF	TGTGCCAGCAGTTACTCTTTCAGGGGGATGAACACTGAAGCTTTCTTT
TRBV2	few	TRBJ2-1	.	CASKTPPYNEQFF	TGTGCCAGCAAGACTCCTCCGTACAATGAGCAGTTCTTC
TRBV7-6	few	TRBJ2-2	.	CASSLVGGGELFF	TGTGCCAGCAGCTTAGTAGGGGGCGGGGAGCTGTTTTTT
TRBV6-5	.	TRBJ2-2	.	CASSRHRENTGELFF	TGTGCCAGCAGCCGACACCGGGAGAACACCGGGGAGCTGTTTTTT
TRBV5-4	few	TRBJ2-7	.	CASTQGTDEQYF	TGTGCCAGCACCCAGGGTACCGACGAGCAGTACTTC
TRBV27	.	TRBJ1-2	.	CASSFGGLANYGYTF	TGTGCCAGCAGTTTCGGAGGGCTCGCTAACTATGGCTACACCTTC
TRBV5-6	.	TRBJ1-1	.	CASSSLRQYTEAFF	TGTGCCAGCAGCAGTCTTCGACAATACACTGAAGCTTTCTTT
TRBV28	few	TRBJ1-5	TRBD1	CASSLFPGGLDQPQHF	TGTGCCAGCAGTTTATTCCCAGGGGGCTTGGATCAGCCCCAGCATTTT
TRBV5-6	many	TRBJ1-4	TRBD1	CASSFGTGFEKLFF	TGTGCCAGCAGCTTCGGGACAGGGTTTGAAAAACTGTTTTTT
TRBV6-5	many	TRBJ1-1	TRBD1	CASSYAQGVEAFF	TGTGCCAGCAGTTACGCACAGGGGGTAGAAGCTTTCTTT
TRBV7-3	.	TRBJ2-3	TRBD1	CASSLDGTGATDTQYF	TGTGCCAGCAGCTTAGACGGGACAGGGGCCACAGATACGCAGTATTTT